This TCR beta chain was recovered during a study of T cell changes during pregnancy in multiple sclerosis. Generated by immunoSEQ multiplex PCR, the TCRdb table keeps only in-frame clones and is missing some. The table lists some 93,000 clones, approximately 92% of them singletons. CDR3 length equals 15 residues. From germline, CDR1 is SGHTA and CDR2 FQGNSA. J was trimmed by 4 bases and V by 0 bases; bases with no gene match: 4. The sequence came from a female donor with multiple sclerosis, enrolled in a pregnancy study. This chain joins TRBV7-2 and TRBJ2-5; 8 bases match TRBD2. Material: peripheral blood, obtained after pregnancy. CDR3 sequence (DNA): TGTGCCAGCAGCTTAGCCGCGGGGGGCTTAGAGACCCAGTACTTC. Its protein is CASSLAAGGLETQYF.